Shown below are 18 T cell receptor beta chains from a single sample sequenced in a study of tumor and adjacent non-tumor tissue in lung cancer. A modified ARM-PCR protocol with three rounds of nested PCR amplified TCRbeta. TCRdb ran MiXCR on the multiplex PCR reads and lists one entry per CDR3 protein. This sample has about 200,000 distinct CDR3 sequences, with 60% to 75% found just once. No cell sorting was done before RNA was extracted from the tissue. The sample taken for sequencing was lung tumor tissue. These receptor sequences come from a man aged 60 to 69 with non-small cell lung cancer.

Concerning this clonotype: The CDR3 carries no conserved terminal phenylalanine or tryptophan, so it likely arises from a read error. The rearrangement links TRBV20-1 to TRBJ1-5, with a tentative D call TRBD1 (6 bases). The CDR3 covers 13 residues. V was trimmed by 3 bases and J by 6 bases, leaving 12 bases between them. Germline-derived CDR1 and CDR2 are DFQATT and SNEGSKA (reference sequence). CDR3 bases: TGCAGTGCTAGGAACCAGGGGCTTCAGCCCCAGCATCTT. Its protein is CSARNQGLQPQHL.

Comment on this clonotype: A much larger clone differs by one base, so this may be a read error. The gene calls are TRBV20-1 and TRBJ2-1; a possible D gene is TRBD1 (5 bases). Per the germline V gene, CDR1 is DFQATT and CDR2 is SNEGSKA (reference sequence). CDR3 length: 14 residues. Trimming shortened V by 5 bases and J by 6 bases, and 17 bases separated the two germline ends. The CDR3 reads CSALDTIRPNEQFF. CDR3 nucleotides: TGCAGTGCTCTGGACACCATAAGGCCCAATGAGCAGTTCTTC.

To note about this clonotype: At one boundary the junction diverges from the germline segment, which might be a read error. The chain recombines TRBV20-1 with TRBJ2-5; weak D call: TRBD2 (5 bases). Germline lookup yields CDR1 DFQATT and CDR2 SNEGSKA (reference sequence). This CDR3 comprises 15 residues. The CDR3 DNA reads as TGCAATGCTATAGAACAAGCAGGAGGTTCTGAGACCCAGTACTTC. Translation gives CNAIEQAGGSETQYF.

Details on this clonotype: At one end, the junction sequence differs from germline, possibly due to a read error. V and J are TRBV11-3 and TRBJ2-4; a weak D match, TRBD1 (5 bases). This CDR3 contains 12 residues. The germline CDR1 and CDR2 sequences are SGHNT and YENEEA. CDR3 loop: CASSLTGFIHYF. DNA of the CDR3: TGTGCCAGCAGTCTCACAGGTTTCATTCACTACTTC.

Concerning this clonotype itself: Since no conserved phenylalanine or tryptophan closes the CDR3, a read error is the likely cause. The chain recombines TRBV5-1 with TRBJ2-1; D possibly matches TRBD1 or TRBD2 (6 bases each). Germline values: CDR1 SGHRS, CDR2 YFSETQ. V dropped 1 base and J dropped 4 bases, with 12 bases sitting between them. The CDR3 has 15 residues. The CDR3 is CASSLNSGQYNEQFL. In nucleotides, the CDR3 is TGCGCCAGCAGCTTGAATAGCGGACAGTACAATGAGCAGTTCTTA.

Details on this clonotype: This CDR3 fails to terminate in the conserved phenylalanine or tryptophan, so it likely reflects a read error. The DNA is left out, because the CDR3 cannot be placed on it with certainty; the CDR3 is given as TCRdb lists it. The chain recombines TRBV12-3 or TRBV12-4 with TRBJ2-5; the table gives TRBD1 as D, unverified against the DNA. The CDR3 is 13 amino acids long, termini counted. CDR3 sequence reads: CASRQDWTGAQYS.

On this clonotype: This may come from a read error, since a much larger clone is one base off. The CDR3 loop is CSRSGQAKNIQYF. The CDR3 nucleotides are TGCAGTAGATCGGGACAAGCCAAAAACATTCAGTACTTC. This chain joins TRBV20-1 and TRBJ2-4; possible D gene TRBD1, 6 bases. The CDR3 extends over 13 amino acids. Deletions cut 8 bases from V and 0 bases from J, with 11 bases between. Germline loops: CDR1 DFQATT, CDR2 SNEGSKA (reference sequence).

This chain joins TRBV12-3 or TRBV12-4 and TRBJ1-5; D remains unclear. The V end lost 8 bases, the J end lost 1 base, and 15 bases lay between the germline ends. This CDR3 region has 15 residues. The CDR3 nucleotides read TGTGCCAGCTGTTCCAGTGAGGGCAGCAATCAGCCCCAGCATTTT. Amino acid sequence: CASCSSEGSNQPQHF.

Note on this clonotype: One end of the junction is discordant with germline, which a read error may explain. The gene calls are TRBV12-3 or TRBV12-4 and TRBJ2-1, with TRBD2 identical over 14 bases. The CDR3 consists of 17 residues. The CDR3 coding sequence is TGTGCCTGCAGTTCTCTCCGGACTAGCGGGAGGAATGATGAGCAGTTCTTC. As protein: CACSSLRTSGRNDEQFF.

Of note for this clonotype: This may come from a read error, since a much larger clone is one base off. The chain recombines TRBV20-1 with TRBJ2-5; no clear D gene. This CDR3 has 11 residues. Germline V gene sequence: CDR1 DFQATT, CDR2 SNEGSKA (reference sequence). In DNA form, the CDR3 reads TGCAGTGCTATGGGCCAAGAGACCCAGCACTTC. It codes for CSAMGQETQHF.

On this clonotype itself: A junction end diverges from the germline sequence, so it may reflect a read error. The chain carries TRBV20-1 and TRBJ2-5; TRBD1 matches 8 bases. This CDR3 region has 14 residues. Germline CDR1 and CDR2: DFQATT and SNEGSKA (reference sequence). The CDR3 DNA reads TGCAGTGCTAGGGCAGGGGGCGAATCAGAGATCCAGTACTTC. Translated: CSARAGGESEIQYF.

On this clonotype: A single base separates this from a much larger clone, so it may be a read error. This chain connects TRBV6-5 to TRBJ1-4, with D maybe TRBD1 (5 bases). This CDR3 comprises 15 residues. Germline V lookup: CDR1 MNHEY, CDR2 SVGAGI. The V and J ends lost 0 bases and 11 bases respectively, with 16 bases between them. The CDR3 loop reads CASSYSIQGRFKLFF. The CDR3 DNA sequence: TGTGCCAGCAGTTACTCGATCCAGGGAAGATTCAAACTGTTTTTT.

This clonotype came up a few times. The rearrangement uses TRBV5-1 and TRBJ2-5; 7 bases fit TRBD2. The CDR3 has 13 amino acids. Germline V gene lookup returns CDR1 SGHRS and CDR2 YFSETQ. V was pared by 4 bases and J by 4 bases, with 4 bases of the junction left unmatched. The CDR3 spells CASSRGSGETQYF. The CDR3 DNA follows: TGCGCCAGCAGCCGCGGGAGCGGAGAGACCCAGTACTTC.

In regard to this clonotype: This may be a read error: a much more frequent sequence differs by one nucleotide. The CDR3 protein is CASSYQSGADETQYF. The CDR3 nucleotides read TGTGCCAGCAGTTACCAGTCGGGAGCGGATGAGACCCAGTACTTC. This chain connects TRBV6-5 to TRBJ2-5, with D possibly TRBD2 on 6 matching bases. The CDR3 sequence is 15 residues long. Trimming took 2 bases from V and 5 from J, leaving 15 bases between them. The germline gives CDR1 MNHEY, CDR2 SVGAGI.

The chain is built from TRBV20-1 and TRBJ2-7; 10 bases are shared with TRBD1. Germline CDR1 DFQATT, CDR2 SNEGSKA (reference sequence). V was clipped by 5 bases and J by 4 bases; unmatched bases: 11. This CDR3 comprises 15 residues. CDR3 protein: CSASGTGAFMYEQYF. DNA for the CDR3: TGCAGTGCTTCCGGGACAGGGGCCTTCATGTACGAGCAGTACTTC.

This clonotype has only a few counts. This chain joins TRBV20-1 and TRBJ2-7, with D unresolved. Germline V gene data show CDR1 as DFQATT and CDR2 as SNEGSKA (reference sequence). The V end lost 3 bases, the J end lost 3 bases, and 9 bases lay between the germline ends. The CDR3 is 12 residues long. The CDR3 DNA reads TGCAGTGCTAGCCCAGGCCTCTACGAGCAGTACTTC. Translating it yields CSASPGLYEQYF.

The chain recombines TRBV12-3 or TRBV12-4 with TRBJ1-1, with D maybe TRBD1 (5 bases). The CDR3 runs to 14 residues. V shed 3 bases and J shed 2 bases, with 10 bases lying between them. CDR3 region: CASSLGTDNTEAFF. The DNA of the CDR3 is TGTGCCAGCAGTTTGGGGACCGATAACACTGAAGCTTTCTTT.

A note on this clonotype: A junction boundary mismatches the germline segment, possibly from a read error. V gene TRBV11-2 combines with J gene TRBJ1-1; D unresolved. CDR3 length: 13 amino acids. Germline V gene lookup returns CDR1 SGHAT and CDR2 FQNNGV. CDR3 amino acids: CASSLKRSTEALF. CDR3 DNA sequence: TGTGCCAGCAGCTTAAAGCGGAGCACTGAAGCTTTGTTT.